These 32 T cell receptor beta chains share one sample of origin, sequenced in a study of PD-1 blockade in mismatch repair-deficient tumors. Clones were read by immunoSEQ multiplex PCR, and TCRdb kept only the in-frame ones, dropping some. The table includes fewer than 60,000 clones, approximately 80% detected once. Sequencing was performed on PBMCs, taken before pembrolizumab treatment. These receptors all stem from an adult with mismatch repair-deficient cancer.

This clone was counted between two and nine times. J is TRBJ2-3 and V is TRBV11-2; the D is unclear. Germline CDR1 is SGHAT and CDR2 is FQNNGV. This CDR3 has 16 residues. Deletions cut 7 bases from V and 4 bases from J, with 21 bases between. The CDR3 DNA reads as TGTGCCAGCACCCATCAGGCTCCTTATCGTGCAGATACGCAGTATTTT. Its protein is CASTHQAPYRADTQYF.

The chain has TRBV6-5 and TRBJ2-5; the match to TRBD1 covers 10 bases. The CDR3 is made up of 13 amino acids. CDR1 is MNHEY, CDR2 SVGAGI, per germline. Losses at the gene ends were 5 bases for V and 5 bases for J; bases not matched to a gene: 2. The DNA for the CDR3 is TGTGCCAGCAGTCGACAGGGGGCTGAGACCCAGTACTTC. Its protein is CASSRQGAETQYF.

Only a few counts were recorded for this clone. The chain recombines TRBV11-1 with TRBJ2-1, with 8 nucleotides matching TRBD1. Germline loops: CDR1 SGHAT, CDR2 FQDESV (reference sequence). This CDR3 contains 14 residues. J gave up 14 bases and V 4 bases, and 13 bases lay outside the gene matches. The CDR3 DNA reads TGTGCCAGCAGCTCTAGAGCCGAGACAGGGGATGAGTTCTTC. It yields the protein CASSSRAETGDEFF.

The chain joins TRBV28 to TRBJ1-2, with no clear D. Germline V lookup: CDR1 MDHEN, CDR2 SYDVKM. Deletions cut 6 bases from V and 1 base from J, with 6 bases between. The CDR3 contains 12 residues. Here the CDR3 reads CASRSINYGYTF. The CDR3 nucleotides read TGTGCCAGCAGGTCGATTAACTATGGCTACACCTTC.

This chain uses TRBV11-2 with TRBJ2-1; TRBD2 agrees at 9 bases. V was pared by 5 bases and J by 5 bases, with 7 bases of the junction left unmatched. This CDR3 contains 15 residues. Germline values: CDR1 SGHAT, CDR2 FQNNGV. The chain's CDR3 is CASSISGSGHNEQFF. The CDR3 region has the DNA TGTGCCAGCAGCATTAGCGGGAGTGGGCACAATGAGCAGTTCTTC.

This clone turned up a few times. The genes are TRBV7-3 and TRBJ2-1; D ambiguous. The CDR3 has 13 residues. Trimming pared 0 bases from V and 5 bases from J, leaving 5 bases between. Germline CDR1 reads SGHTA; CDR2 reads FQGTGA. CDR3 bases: TGTGCCAGCAGCTTAACTGTGGACAATGAGCAGTTCTTC. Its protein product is CASSLTVDNEQFF.

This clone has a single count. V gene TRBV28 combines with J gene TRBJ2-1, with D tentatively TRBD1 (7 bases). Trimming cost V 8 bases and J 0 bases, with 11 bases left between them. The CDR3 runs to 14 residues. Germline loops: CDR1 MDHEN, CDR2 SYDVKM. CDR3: CASQGGSSYNEQFF. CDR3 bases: TGTGCCAGCCAGGGGGGAAGCTCCTACAATGAGCAGTTCTTC. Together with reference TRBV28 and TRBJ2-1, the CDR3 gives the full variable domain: DVKVTQSSRYLVKRTGEKVFLECVQDMDHENMFWYRQDPGLGLRLIYFSYDVKMKEKGDIPEGYSVSREKKERFSLILESASTNQTSMYLCASQGGSSYNEQFFGPGTRLTVL.

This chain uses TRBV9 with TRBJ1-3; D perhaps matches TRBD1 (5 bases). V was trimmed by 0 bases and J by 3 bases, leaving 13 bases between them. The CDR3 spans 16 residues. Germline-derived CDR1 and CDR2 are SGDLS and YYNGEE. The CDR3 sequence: CASSVEGQGLGNTIYF. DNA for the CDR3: TGTGCCAGCAGCGTAGAGGGTCAGGGACTTGGAAACACCATATATTTT.

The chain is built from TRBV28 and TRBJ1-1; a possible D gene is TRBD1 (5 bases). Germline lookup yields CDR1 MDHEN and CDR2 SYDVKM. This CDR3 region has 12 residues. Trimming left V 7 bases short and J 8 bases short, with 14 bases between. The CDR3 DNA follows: TGTGCCAGCATCACCGCCGGGACGGAAGCTTTCTTT. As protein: CASITAGTEAFF.

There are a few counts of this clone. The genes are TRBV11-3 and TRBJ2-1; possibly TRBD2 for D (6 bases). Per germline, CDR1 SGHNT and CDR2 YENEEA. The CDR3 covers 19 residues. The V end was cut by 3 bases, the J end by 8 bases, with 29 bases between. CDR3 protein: CASSLDGGERVPRGDEQFF. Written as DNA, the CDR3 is TGTGCCAGCAGCTTGGACGGTGGGGAGCGGGTGCCACGTGGGGATGAGCAGTTCTTC.

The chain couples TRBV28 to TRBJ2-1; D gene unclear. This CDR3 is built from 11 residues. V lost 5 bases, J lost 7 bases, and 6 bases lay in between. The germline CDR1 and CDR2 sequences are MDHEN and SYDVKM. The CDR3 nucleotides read TGTGCCAGCAGTGAGGAAAATGAGCAGTTCTTC. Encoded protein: CASSEENEQFF.

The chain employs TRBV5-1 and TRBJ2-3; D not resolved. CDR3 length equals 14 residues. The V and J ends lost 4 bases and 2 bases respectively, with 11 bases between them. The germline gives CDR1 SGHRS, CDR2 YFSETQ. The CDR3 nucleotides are TGCGCCAGCAGCGTATGGCGGATCACAGATACGCAGTATTTT. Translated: CASSVWRITDTQYF.

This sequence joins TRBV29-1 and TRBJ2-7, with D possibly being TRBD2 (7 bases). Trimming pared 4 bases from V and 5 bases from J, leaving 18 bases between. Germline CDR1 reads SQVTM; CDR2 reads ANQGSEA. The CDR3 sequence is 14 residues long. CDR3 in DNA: TGCAGCGTTGGGGGGGGCAGGGGTACCGACGAGCAGTACTTC. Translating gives CSVGGGRGTDEQYF.

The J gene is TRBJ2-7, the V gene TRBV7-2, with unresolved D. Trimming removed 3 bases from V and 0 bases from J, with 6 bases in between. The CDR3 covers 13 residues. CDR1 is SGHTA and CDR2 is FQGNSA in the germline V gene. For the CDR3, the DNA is TGTGCCAGCAGCTTTACTGCCTCCTACGAGCAGTACTTC. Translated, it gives CASSFTASYEQYF.

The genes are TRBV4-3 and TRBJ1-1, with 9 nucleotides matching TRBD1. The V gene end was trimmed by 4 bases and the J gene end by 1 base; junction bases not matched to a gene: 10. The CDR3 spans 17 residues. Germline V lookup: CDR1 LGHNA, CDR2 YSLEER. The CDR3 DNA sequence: TGCGCCAGCAGCCTGTACCCTCCGGGACAGGGGAACACTGAAGCTTTCTTT. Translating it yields CASSLYPPGQGNTEAFF.

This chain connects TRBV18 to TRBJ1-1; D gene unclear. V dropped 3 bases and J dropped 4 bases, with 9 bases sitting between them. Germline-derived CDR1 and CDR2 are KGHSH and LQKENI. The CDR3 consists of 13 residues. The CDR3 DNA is TGTGCCAGCTCACCGTTCCAGAGCACTGAAGCTTTCTTT. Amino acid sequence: CASSPFQSTEAFF.

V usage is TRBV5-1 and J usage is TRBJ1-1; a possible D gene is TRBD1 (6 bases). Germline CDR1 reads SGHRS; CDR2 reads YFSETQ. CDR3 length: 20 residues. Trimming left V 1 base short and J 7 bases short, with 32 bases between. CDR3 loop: CASSLFGGGGLPVGMDEAFF. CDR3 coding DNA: TGCGCCAGCAGCTTGTTCGGGGGCGGAGGACTCCCCGTAGGGATGGATGAAGCTTTCTTT. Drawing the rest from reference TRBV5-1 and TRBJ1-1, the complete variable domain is KAGVTQTPRYLIKTRGQQVTLSCSPISGHRSVSWYQQTPGQGLQFLFEYFSETQRNKGNFPGRFSGRQFSNSRSEMNVSTLELGDSALYLCASSLFGGGGLPVGMDEAFFGQGTRLTVV.

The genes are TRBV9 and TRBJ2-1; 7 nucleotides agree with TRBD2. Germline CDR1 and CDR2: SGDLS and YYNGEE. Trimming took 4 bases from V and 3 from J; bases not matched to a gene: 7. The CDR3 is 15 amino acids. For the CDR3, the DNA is TGTGCCAGCAGCCAAAGCGGGACCTTCTACAATGAGCAGTTCTTC. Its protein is CASSQSGTFYNEQFF.

CDR3 loop: CASSEQFF. The CDR3 DNA sequence: TGTGCCAGCAGCGAGCAGTTCTTC. The rearrangement joins TRBV7-9 to TRBJ2-1; D is unclear. There are 8 residues in the CDR3. Germline CDR1 and CDR2: SEHNR and FQNEAQ (reference sequence). Trimming took 5 bases from V and 10 from J, leaving 0 bases between them. The full variable domain, rest sourced from reference TRBV7-9 and TRBJ2-1, is DTGVSQNPRHKITKRGQNVTFRCDPISEHNRLYWYRQTLGQGPEFLTYFQNEAQLEKSRLLSDRFSAERPKGSFSTLEIQRTEQGDSAMYLCASSEQFFGPGTRLTVL.

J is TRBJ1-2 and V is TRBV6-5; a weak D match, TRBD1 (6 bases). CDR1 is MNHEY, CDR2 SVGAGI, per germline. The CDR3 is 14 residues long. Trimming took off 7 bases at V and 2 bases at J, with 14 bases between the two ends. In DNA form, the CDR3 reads TGTGCCAGCAAGAAACAGGGACAAAACTATGGCTACACCTTC. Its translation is CASKKQGQNYGYTF.

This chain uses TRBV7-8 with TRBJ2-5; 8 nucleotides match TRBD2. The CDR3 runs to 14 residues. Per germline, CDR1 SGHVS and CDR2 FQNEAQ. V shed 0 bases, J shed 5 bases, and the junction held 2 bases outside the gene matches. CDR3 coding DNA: TGTGCCAGCAGCTTAGCTAGCGGGATGGAGACCCAGTACTTC. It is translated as CASSLASGMETQYF.

As DNA, the CDR3 is TGTGCCAGCAGCCCTACCGCGGTTAGTGAGCAGTTCTTC. Translation: CASSPTAVSEQFF. The chain employs TRBV11-3 and TRBJ2-1; D is ambiguous. Trimming took off 5 bases at V and 9 bases at J, with 14 bases between the two ends. The CDR3 spans 13 residues. CDR1 SGHNT and CDR2 YENEEA come from the germline V gene. Combining the CDR3 with reference TRBV11-3 and TRBJ2-1 gives the whole variable domain EAGVVQSPRYKIIEKKQPVAFWCNPISGHNTLYWYLQNLGQGPELLIRYENEEAVDDSQLPKDRFSAERLKGVDSTLKIQPAELGDSAVYLCASSPTAVSEQFFGPGTRLTVL.

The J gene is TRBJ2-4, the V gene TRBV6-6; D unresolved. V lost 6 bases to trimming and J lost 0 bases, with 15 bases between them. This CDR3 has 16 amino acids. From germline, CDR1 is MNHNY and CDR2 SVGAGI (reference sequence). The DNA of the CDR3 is TGTGCCAGCAGCCACCCAGAGATTGTAGCCAAAAACATTCAGTACTTC. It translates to CASSHPEIVAKNIQYF.

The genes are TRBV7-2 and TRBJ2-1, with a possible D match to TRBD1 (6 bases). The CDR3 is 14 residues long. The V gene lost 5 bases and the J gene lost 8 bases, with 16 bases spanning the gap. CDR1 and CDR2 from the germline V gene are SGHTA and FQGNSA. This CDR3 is CASSAEAGVYEQFF. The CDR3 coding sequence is TGTGCCAGCAGCGCGGAAGCAGGGGTTTATGAGCAGTTCTTC.

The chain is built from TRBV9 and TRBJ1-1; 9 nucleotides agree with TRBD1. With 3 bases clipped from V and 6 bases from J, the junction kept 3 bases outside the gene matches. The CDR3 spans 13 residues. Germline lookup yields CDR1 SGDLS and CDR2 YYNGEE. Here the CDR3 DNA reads TGTGCCAGCAGCGCCGGACAGGGGCCTGAAGCTTTCTTT. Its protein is CASSAGQGPEAFF.

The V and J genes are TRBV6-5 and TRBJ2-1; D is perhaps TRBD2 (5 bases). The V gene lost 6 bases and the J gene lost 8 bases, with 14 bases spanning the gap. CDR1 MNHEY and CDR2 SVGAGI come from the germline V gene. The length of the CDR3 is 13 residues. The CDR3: CASSLAPVYEQFF. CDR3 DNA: TGTGCCAGCAGCCTAGCACCCGTGTATGAGCAGTTCTTC.

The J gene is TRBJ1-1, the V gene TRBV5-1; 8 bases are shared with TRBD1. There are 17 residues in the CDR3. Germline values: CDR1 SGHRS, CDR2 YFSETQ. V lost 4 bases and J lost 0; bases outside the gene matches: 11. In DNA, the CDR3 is TGCGCCAGCAGCCCCGGACAGGGCAGCGAAATGAACACTGAAGCTTTCTTT. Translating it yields CASSPGQGSEMNTEAFF.

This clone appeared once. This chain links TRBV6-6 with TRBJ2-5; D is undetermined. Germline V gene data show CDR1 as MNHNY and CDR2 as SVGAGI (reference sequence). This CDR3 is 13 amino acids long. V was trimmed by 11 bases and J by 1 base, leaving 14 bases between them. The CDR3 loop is CAVNRRIQETQYF. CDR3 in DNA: TGTGCCGTCAACCGGCGGATCCAAGAGACCCAGTACTTC.

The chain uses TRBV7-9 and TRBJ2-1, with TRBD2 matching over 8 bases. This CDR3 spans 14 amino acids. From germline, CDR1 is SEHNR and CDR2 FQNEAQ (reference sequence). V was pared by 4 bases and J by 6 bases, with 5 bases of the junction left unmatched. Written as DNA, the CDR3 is TGTGCCAGCAGCTCCACCGGGACTAGCAATGAGCAGTTCTTC. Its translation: CASSSTGTSNEQFF.

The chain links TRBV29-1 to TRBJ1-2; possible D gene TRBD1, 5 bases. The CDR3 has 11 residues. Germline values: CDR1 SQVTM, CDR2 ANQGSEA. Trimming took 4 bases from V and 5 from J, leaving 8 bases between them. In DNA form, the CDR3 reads TGCAGCGTTGGCAGGGAGTATGGCTACACCTTC. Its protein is CSVGREYGYTF. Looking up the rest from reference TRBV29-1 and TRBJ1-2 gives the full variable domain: SAVISQKPSRDICQRGTSLTIQCQVDSQVTMMFWYRQQPGQSLTLIATANQGSEATYESGFVIDKFPISRPNLTFSTLTVSNMSPEDSSIYLCSVGREYGYTFGSGTRLTVV.

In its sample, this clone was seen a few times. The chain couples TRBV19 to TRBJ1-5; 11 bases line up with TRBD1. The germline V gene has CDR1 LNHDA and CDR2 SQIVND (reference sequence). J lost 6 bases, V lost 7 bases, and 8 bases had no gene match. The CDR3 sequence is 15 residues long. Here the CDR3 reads CASTERDRGTQPQHF. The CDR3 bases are TGTGCCAGTACCGAGAGGGACAGGGGGACTCAGCCCCAGCATTTT.

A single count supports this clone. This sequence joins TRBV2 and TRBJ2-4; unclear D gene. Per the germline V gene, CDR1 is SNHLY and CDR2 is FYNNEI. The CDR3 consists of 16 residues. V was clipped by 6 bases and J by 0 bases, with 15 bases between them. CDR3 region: CASSRWTDVAKNIQYF. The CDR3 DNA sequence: TGTGCCAGCAGCCGTTGGACGGACGTAGCCAAAAACATTCAGTACTTC.